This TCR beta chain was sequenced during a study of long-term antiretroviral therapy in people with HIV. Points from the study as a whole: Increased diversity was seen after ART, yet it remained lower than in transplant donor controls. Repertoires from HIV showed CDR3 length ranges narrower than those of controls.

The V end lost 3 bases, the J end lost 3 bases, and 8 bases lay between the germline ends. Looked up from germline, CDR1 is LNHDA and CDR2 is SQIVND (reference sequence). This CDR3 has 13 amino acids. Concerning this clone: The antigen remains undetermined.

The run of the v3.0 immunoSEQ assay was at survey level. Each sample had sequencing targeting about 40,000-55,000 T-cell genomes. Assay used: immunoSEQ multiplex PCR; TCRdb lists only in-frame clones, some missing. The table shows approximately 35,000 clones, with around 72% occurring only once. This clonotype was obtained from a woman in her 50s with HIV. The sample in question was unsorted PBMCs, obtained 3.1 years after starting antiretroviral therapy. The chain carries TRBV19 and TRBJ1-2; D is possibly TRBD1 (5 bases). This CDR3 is CASSIVGDYGYTF. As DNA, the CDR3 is TGTGCCAGTAGTATCGTGGGGGACTATGGCTACACCTTC.